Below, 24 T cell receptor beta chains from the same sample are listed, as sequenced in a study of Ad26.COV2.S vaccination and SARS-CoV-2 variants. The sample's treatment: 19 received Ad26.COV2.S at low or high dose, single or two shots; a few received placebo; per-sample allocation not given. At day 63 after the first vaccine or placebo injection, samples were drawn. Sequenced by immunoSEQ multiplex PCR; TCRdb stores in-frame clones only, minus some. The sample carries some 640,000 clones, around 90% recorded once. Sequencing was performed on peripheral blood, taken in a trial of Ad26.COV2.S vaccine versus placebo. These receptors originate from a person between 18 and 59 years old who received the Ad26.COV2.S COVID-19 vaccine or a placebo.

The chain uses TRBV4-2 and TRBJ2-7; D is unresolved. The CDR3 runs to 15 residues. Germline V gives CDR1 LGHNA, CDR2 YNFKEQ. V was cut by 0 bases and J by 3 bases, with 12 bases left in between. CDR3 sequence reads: CASSQDVVEGYEQYF. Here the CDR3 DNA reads TGTGCCAGCAGCCAAGATGTGGTGGAAGGCTACGAGCAGTACTTC.

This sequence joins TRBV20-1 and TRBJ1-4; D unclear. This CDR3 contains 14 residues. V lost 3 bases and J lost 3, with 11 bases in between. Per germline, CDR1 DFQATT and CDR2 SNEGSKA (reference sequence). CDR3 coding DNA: TGCAGTGCTAGTTCAACGGCGTCTAATGAAAAACTGTTTTTT. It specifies CSASSTASNEKLFF.

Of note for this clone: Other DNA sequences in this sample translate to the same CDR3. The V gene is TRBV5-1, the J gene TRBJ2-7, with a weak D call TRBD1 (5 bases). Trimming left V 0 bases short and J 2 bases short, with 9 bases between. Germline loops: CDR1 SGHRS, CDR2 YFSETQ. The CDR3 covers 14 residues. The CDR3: CASSLEGPAYEQYF. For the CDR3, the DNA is TGCGCCAGCAGCTTGGAGGGGCCGGCCTACGAGCAGTACTTC.

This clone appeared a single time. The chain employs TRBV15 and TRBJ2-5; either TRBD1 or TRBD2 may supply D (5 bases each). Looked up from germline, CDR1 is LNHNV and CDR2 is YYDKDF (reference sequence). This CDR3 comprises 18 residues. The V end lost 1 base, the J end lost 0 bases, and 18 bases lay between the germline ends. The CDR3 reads CATSRGRTGDLYQETQYF. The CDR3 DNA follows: TGTGCCACCAGCAGAGGCCGCACCGGGGACCTGTACCAAGAGACCCAGTACTTC.

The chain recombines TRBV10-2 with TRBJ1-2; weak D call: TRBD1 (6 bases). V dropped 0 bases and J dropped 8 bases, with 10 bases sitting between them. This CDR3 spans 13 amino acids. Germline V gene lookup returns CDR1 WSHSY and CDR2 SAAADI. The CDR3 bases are TGCGCCAGCAGTGAGTCTTCAGGGGTAGGCTACACCTTC. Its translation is CASSESSGVGYTF.

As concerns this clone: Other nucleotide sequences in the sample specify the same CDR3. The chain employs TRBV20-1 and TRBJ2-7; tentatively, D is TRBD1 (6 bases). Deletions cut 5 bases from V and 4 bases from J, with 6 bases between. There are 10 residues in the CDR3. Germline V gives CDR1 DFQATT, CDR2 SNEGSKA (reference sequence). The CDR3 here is CSAQGYEQYF. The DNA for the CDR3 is TGCAGTGCTCAGGGGTACGAGCAGTACTTC.

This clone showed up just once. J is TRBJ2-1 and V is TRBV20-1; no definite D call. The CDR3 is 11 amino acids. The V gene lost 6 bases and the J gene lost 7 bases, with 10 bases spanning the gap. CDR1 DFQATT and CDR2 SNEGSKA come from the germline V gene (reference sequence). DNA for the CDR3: TGCAGTGCGCAATTGGTTAATGAGCAGTTCTTC. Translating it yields CSAQLVNEQFF.

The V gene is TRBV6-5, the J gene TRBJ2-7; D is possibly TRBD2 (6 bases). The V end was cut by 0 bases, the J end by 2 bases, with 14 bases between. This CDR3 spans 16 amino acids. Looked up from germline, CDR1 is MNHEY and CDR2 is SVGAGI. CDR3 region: CASSYSTGGATYEQYF. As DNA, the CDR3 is TGTGCCAGCAGTTACTCGACGGGCGGGGCCACCTACGAGCAGTACTTC.

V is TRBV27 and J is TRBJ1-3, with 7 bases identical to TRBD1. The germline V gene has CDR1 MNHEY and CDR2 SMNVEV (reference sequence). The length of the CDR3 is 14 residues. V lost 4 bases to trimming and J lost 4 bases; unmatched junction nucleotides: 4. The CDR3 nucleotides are TGTGCCAGCAGTTCGCCGGACAGGGGAAACACCATATATTTT. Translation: CASSSPDRGNTIYF.

The DNA of the CDR3 is TGTGCCAGCAGTCCCCCCCGGGGCCGGCACGAGCAGTACTTC. Translated: CASSPPRGRHEQYF. The genes are TRBV28 and TRBJ2-7; the D call may be TRBD1 or TRBD2 (5 bases each). The CDR3 contains 14 residues. The V gene lost 5 bases and the J gene lost 5 bases, with 16 bases spanning the gap. Germline CDR1 and CDR2: MDHEN and SYDVKM. Full variable domain (outside the CDR3, taken from reference TRBV28 and TRBJ2-7): DVKVTQSSRYLVKRTGEKVFLECVQDMDHENMFWYRQDPGLGLRLIYFSYDVKMKEKGDIPEGYSVSREKKERFSLILESASTNQTSMYLCASSPPRGRHEQYFGPGTRLTVT.

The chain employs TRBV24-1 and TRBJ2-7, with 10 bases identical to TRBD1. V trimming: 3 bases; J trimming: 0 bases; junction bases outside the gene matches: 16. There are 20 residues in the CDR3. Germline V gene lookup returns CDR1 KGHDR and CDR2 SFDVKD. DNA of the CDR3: TGTGCCACCAGTGATCCTTCCGGGACAGGGGTCCCCTTAAGCTCCTACGAGCAGTACTTC. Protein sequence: CATSDPSGTGVPLSSYEQYF.

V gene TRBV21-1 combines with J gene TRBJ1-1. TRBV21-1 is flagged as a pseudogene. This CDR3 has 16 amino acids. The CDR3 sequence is CASRRRLKQNNTEAFF. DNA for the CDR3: TGTGCCAGCAGGAGGAGGTTAAAACAGAATAACACTGAAGCTTTCTTT.

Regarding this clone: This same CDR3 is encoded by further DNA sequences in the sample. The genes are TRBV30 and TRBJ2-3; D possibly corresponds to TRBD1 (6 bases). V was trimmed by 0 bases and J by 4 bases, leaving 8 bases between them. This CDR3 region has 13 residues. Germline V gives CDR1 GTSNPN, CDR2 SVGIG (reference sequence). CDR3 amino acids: CAWSVQGPDTQYF. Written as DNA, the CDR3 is TGTGCCTGGAGTGTACAGGGTCCAGATACGCAGTATTTT. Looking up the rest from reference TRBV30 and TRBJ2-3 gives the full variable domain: SQTIHQWPATLVQPVGSPLSLECTVEGTSNPNLYWYRQAAGRGLQLLFYSVGIGQISSEVPQNLSASRPQDRQFILSSKKLLLSDSGFYLCAWSVQGPDTQYFGPGTRLTVL.

The CDR3 here is CASSPPSVSETQYF. The CDR3 nucleotides read TGTGCCAGCTCACCCCCTAGCGTCTCCGAGACCCAGTACTTC. The chain links TRBV18 to TRBJ2-5; perhaps TRBD2 as D (6 bases). Trimming took 3 bases from V and 5 from J, leaving 13 bases between them. The CDR3 has 14 residues. CDR1 and CDR2 (germline): KGHSH, LQKENI.

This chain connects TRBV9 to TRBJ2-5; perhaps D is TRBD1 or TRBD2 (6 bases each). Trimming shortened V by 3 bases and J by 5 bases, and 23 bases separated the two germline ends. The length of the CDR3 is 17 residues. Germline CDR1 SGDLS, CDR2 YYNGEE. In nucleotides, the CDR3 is TGTGCCAGCAGCGCCCGACAGTTAAGGGGGGCCGGGGAGACCCAGTACTTC. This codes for CASSARQLRGAGETQYF.

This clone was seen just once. CDR3 DNA sequence: TGTGCCAGCAGCTTGCGCACTGAAGCTTTCTTT. This sequence encodes CASSLRTEAFF. The rearrangement links TRBV5-4 to TRBJ1-1; D remains ambiguous. Per germline, CDR1 SGHNT and CDR2 YYREEE (reference sequence). The ends were cut back, 1 base at V and 4 bases at J, with 2 bases in the middle. The CDR3 totals 11 residues. Combining the CDR3 with reference TRBV5-4 and TRBJ1-1 gives the whole variable domain ETGVTQSPTHLIKTRGQQVTLRCSSQSGHNTVSWYQQALGQGPQFIFQYYREEENGRGNFPPRFSGLQFPNYSSELNVNALELDDSALYLCASSLRTEAFFGQGTRLTVV.

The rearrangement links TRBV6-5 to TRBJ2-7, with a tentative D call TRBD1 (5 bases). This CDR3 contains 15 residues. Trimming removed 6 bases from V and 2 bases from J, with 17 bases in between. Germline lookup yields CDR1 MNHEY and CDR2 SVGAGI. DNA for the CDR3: TGTGCCAGCAGCCTTGACAGCATCACTACCTACGAGCAGTACTTC. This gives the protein CASSLDSITTYEQYF.

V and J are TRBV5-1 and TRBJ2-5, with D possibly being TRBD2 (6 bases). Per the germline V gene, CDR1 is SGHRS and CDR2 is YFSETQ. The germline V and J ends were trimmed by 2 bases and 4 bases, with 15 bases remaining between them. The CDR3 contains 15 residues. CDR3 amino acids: CASSLQGEARETQYF. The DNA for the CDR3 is TGCGCCAGCAGCTTACAAGGGGAGGCCCGAGAGACCCAGTACTTC.

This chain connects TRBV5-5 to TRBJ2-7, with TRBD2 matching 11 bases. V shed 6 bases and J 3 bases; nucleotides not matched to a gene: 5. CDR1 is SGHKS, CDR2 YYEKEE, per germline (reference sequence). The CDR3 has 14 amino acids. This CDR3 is CASTPTSGNYEQYF. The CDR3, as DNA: TGTGCCAGCACCCCGACTAGCGGGAACTACGAGCAGTACTTC. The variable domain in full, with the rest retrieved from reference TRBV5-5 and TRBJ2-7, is DAGVTQSPTHLIKTRGQQVTLRCSPISGHKSVSWYQQVLGQGPQFIFQYYEKEERGRGNFPDRFSARQFPNYSSELNVNALLLGDSALYLCASTPTSGNYEQYFGPGTRLTVT.

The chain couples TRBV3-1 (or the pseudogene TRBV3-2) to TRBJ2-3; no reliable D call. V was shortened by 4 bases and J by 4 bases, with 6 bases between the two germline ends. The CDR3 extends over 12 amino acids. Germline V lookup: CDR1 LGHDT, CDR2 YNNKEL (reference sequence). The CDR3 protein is CASSPFPDTQYF. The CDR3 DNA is TGTGCCAGCAGCCCTTTTCCAGATACGCAGTATTTT.

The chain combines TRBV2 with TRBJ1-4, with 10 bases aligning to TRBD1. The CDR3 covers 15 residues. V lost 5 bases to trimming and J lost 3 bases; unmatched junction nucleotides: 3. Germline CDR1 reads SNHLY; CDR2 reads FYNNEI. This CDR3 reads CASSRTGGPNEKLFF. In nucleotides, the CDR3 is TGTGCCAGCAGTCGGACAGGGGGACCTAATGAAAAACTGTTTTTT. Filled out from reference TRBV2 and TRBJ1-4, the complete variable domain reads EPEVTQTPSHQVTQMGQEVILRCVPISNHLYFYWYRQILGQKVEFLVSFYNNEISEKSEIFDDQFSVERPDGSNFTLKIRSTKLEDSAMYFCASSRTGGPNEKLFFGSGTQLSVL.

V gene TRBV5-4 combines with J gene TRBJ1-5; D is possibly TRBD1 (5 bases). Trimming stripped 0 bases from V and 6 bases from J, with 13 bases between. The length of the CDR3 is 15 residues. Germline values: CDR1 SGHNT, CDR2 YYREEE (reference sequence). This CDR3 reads CASSLGVGGGQPQHF. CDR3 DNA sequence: TGTGCCAGCAGCTTGGGGGTCGGTGGGGGTCAGCCCCAGCATTTT.

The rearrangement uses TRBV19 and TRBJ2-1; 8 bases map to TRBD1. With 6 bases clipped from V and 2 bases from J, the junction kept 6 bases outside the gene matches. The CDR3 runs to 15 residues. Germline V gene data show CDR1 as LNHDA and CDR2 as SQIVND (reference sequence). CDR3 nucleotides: TGTGCCAGTAGGCGGACAGGGTTGGCCTACAATGAGCAGTTCTTC. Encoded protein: CASRRTGLAYNEQFF.

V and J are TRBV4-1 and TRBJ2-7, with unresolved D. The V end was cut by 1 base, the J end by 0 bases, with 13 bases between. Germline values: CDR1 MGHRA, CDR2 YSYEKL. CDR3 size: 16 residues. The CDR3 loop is CASSQAPGFRSYEQYF. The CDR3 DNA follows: TGCGCCAGCAGCCAAGCCCCGGGTTTCCGCTCCTACGAGCAGTACTTC.